Sequencing of this T cell receptor (beta chain) was carried out in a study of CD8 T cells in ankylosing spondylitis. Study-level results: A TCR beta motif of several highly homologous variants seemed to mark ankylosing spondylitis blood. The clones that were linked to disease were reported to be significantly enriched in matched synovial fluid samples from ankylosing spondylitis patients. Researchers report that disease-linked clones proved CD8+ and relatively rare in peripheral blood.

Remarks on this clonotype: The antigen remains unidentified.

Making use of molecular barcodes, quantitative 5'-RACE generated TCR beta libraries. TCRdb passed the 5' RACE reads through MiXCR, listing each CDR3 protein once. The sample lists about 220,000 distinct CDR3 sequences, approximately 20% occurring once. This CDR3 has 15 residues. Germline V gene sequence: CDR1 LNHDA, CDR2 SQIVND (reference sequence). The V segment lost 9 bases and the J segment 0 bases; nucleotides outside the gene matches: 6. The specimen sequenced was blood, either unsorted or a sorted T cell fraction (not recorded which). The receptor's source is a male donor with ankylosing spondylitis. The rearrangement joins TRBV19 to TRBJ1-5; 9 bases map to TRBD1. The CDR3 spells CASRTGDYSNQPQHF. In DNA form, the CDR3 reads TGTGCCAGCCGGACAGGGGATTATAGCAATCAGCCCCAGCATTTT.